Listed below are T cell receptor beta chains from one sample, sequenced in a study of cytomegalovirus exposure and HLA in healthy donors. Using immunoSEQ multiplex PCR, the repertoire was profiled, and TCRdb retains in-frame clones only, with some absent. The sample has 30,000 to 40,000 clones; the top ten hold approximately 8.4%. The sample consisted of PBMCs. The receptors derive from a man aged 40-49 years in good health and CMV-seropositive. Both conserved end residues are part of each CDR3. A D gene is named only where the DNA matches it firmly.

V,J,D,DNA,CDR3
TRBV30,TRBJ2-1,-,TGTGCCTGGAGTGTAGAGGGTTGGCACAATGAGCAGTTCTTC,CAWSVEGWHNEQFF
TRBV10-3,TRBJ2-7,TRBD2,TGTGCCATCAGAGGGACTACCTACGAGCAGTACTTC,CAIRGTTYEQYF
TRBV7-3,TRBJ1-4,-,TGTGCCAGCAGGCCTAATTTGAAGTTCGCCGAAAAACTGTTTTTT,CASRPNLKFAEKLFF
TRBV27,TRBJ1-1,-,TGTGCCAGCAGTTCGCAGGGCACTGAAGCTTTCTTT,CASSSQGTEAFF
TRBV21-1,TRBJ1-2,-,TGTGCCAGCAGCAAACCGGACAGGGGCTATGGCTACACCTTC,CASSKPDRGYGYTF
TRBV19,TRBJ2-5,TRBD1,TGTGCCAGTAGTATCGGGACAGGGATAGAGACCCAGTACTTC,CASSIGTGIETQYF
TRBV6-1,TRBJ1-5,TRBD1,TGTGCCAGCAGTGAAGAACAGGGGAGCAATCAGCCCCAGCATTTT,CASSEEQGSNQPQHF
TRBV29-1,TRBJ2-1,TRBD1,TGCAGCGTTGAATTCGGGACAGGGAAAGGGTACAATGAGCAGTTCTTC,CSVEFGTGKGYNEQFF
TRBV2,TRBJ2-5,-,TGTGCCAGCAGTGAAATGGAGCCCGAGACCCAGTACTTC,CASSEMEPETQYF
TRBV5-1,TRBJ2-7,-,TGCGCCAGCAGCTCCAGGGGTTTCTCCTACGAGCAGTACTTC,CASSSRGFSYEQYF
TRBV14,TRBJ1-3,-,TGTGCCAGCAGCCTACCCGCCGGGGACACCATATATTTT,CASSLPAGDTIYF
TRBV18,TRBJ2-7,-,TGTGCCAGCTCACCACTATATATTAACGAGCAGTACTTC,CASSPLYINEQYF
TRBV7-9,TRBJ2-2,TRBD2,TGTGCCAGCAGCCCACCGGCTAGCGGGTCGAACACCGGGGAGCTGTTTTTT,CASSPPASGSNTGELFF
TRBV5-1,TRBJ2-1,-,TGCGCCAGCAGCTTGCCCCGGGTTATCACCTACAATGAGCAGTTCTTC,CASSLPRVITYNEQFF
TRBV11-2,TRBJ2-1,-,TGTGCCAGCAGCTTAGTAGGCTCGGGAGCTCACAATGAGCAGTTCTTC,CASSLVGSGAHNEQFF
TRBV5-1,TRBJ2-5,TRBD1,TGCGCCAGCAGCGACGTTCCGGGACAGACAGAGACCCAGTACTTC,CASSDVPGQTETQYF
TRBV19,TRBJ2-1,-,TGTGCCAGTAGTATCGCGGCGGGCGTCTACAATGAGCAGTTCTTC,CASSIAAGVYNEQFF
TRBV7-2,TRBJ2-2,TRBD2,TGTGCCAGCAGTCTAGCTCTAGCGGGAGCCGGGGAGCTGTTTTTT,CASSLALAGAGELFF
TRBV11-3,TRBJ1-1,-,TGTGCCAGCAGCCCGTGGGGGGGCGGCACTGAAGCTTTCTTT,CASSPWGGGTEAFF
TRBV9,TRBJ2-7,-,TGTGCCAGCAGCACCCTGGGGACACCGTTTAGGCAGTACTTC,CASSTLGTPFRQYF
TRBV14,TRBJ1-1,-,TGTGCCAGCAGCCAAGGATTAGGGCCAGGGAAGCGAAACACTGAAGCTTTCTTT,CASSQGLGPGKRNTEAFF
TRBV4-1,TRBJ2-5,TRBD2,TGCGCCAGCAGCCCCCAAGCGGGAGGGATTTGGGAGACCCAGTACTTC,CASSPQAGGIWETQYF
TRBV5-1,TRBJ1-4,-,TGCGCCAGCAGCTCCCTCGGGGAATCTAATGAAAAGCTGTTTTTT,CASSSLGESNEKLFF
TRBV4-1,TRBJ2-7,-,TGCGCCAGCAGCCAAGATCTGGGTAGCGGCTCCTACGAGCAGTACTTC,CASSQDLGSGSYEQYF
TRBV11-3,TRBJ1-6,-,TGTGCCAGCAGCTTAGAGGGCAATTCACCCCTCCACTTT,CASSLEGNSPLHF
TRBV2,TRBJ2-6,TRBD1,TGTGCCAGCAGCCATACCACCAAACCCAAGGACAGGTGGGAAACTGGGGCCAACGTCCTGACTTTC,CASSHTTKPKDRWETGANVLTF
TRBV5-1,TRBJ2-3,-,TGCGCCAGCAGGGGGGGTCCAACCACAGATACGCAGTATTTT,CASRGGPTTDTQYF
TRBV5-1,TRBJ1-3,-,TGCGCCAGCAGCTTGGGCGGGGGCTTTACCTCTGGAAACACCATATATTTT,CASSLGGGFTSGNTIYF
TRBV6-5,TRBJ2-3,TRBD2,TGTGCCAGCGGGGTCACGGGACTATTAACAGATACGCAGTATTTT,CASGVTGLLTDTQYF